This T cell receptor beta chain was identified during a study of CD8 T cells in ankylosing spondylitis. Study-level findings and limits: Disease-associated clones were reportedly significantly overrepresented in matched ankylosing spondylitis synovial fluid. A TCR beta motif of about 8 highly homologous variants seemed to mark ankylosing spondylitis blood.

MiXCR, run by TCRdb on the 5' RACE reads, gives a single entry per CDR3 protein. The sample lists around 99,000 distinct CDR3 sequences, 8.8% occurring once. A single count supports this clonotype. Its antigen is unknown. The CDR3 consists of 18 residues. The germline CDR1 and CDR2 sequences are SGHAT and FQNNGV. J lost 2 bases, V lost 5 bases, and 12 bases had no gene match. Material: blood, either unsorted or a sorted T cell fraction (not recorded which). The chain joins TRBV11-2 to TRBJ2-3; TRBD2 agrees at 11 bases. The sequence came from a male donor with ankylosing spondylitis or in good health (not recorded which). The CDR3 DNA reads TGTGCCAGCAGCCTCACATATAGCGGGGGGGCCTACACAGATACGCAGTATTTT. This codes for CASSLTYSGGAYTDTQYF. Using reference TRBV11-2 and TRBJ2-3 for the parts outside the CDR3, the full variable domain is EAGVAQSPRYKIIEKRQSVAFWCNPISGHATLYWYQQILGQGPKLLIQFQNNGVVDDSQLPKDRFSAERLKGVDSTLKIQPAKLEDSAVYLCASSLTYSGGAYTDTQYFGPGTRLTVL.